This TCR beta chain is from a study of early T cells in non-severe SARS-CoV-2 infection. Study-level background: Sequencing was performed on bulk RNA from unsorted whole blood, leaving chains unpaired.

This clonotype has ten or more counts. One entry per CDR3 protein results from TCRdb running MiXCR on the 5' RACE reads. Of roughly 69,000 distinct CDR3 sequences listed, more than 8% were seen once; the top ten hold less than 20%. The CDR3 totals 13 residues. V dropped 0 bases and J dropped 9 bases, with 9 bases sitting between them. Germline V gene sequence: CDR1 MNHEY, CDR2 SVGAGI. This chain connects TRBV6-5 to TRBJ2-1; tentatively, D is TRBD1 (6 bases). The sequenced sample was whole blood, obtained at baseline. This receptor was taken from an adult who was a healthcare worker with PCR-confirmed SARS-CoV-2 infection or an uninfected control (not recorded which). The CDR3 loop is CASSYSDRSEQFF. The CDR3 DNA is TGTGCCAGCAGTTACTCCGACAGGTCTGAGCAGTTCTTC.